The next 28 T cell receptor beta chains were all read from a single sample in a study of shared clonotypes between healthy human individuals. Repertoires were generated with immunoSEQ multiplex PCR, while TCRdb's copy carries only in-frame clones and drops some. The table includes more than 850,000 clones, more than 75% detected once. Sequencing used memory CD4+ T cells from PBMCs. Sample subset: CD45RA-negative fraction. The receptors originated from a man between 18 and 35 years old in good health. Some clones in this sample may be carry-over from other donors' samples.

This clone was observed a few times. The conserved phenylalanine or tryptophan is not found at the CDR3 terminus, so this likely reflects a read error. The DNA is omitted, as the CDR3 cannot be located on it reliably, and the CDR3 follows TCRdb's listing. V usage is TRBV28 and J usage is TRBJ1-2. In germline, CDR1 is MDHEN, CDR2 SYDVKM. 12 amino acids form the CDR3, both terminal residues included. The CDR3 reads CASSNSVGEGTL.

This clone showed up just once. V gene TRBV29-1 combines with J gene TRBJ1-2; D is perhaps TRBD1 (6 bases). The CDR3 is 13 amino acids. Germline loops: CDR1 SQVTM, CDR2 ANQGSEA. Trimming left V 3 bases short and J 1 base short, with 9 bases between. The CDR3 sequence: CSVEGHSNYGYTF. CDR3 bases: TGCAGCGTTGAGGGACATAGTAACTATGGCTACACCTTC.

There are many counts of this clone. V and J are TRBV29-1 and TRBJ1-2; no reliable D call. The V gene's germline CDR1 is SQVTM and CDR2 ANQGSEA. The CDR3 is 13 amino acids. Trimming stripped 7 bases from V and 4 bases from J, with 16 bases between. The CDR3 here is CSDTKGTGYGYTF. CDR3 coding DNA: TGCAGCGATACAAAGGGCACCGGCTATGGCTACACCTTC.

This clone was recorded once. The chain has TRBV30 and TRBJ2-1; D perhaps matches TRBD2 (6 bases). Per the germline V gene, CDR1 is GTSNPN and CDR2 is SVGIG (reference sequence). CDR3 length equals 15 residues. V was cut by 6 bases and J by 12 bases, with 27 bases left in between. CDR3 bases: TGTGCCTGCCCCCCGCTTAATGGCGGGTCCGGGGGGCAGTTCTTC. It is translated as CACPPLNGGSGGQFF.

The genes are TRBV27 and TRBJ2-5; TRBD1 or TRBD2 may be the D gene (5 bases each). Trimming took 0 bases from V and 5 from J, leaving 10 bases between them. Per germline, CDR1 MNHEY and CDR2 SMNVEV (reference sequence). This CDR3 is 14 amino acids long. The CDR3 is CASSLSVWGETQYF. The CDR3, as DNA: TGTGCCAGCAGTTTATCCGTATGGGGGGAGACCCAGTACTTC.

The chain joins TRBV5-1 to TRBJ2-7; unclear D gene. Germline CDR1 is SGHRS and CDR2 is YFSETQ. Trimming pared 1 base from V and 6 bases from J, leaving 14 bases between. The CDR3 is 14 amino acids. In nucleotides, the CDR3 is TGCGCCAGCAGCTTGCGTTCTGGTGTTGGCGAGCAGTACTTC. Translation gives CASSLRSGVGEQYF.

The chain is built from TRBV5-6 and TRBJ1-1; D possibly corresponds to TRBD1 (5 bases). The ends were cut back, 0 bases at V and 7 bases at J, with 10 bases in the middle. This CDR3 comprises 13 residues. The germline V gene encodes CDR1 SGHDT and CDR2 YYEEEE. CDR3 amino acids: CASSLAFGGEAFF. For the CDR3, the DNA is TGTGCCAGCAGCTTGGCGTTCGGGGGTGAAGCTTTCTTT.

This clone was counted between two and nine times. This chain joins TRBV7-9 and TRBJ2-1, with no clear D. Trimming took off 5 bases at V and 6 bases at J, with 17 bases between the two ends. This CDR3 contains 15 residues. The germline V gene has CDR1 SEHNR and CDR2 FQNEAQ (reference sequence). The CDR3 DNA reads TGTGCCAGCAGCCCGCGGTGGAGCAGTGGCAATGAGCAGTTCTTC. This gives the protein CASSPRWSSGNEQFF.

V is TRBV21-1 and J is TRBJ2-7; the table's D gene call, TRBD2, was not cross checked with the DNA. TRBV21-1 counts as a pseudogene. CDR3 length: 14 residues. Here the CDR3 DNA reads TGTGCCAGCAGCAGGGGAGCACCGGGGTACGAGCAGTACTTC. This translates into CASSRGAPGYEQYF.

The chain links TRBV10-3 to TRBJ1-2; perhaps TRBD1 as D (6 bases). Between the trimmed V and J ends, which lost 4 bases and 2 bases, there was a span of 14 bases. CDR1 and CDR2 from the germline V gene are ENHRY and SYGVKD. The CDR3 is 15 residues long. The CDR3 DNA follows: TGTGCCATCAGTGCGGGCCAGGGGTCAAACTATGGCTACACCTTC. As protein: CAISAGQGSNYGYTF.

The chain has TRBV30 and TRBJ1-2; D gene ambiguous. V lost 4 bases and J lost 5, with 14 bases in between. In germline, CDR1 is GTSNPN, CDR2 SVGIG (reference sequence). The CDR3 runs to 13 residues. CDR3 sequence reads: CAWNPAGDYGYTF. DNA for the CDR3: TGTGCCTGGAACCCCGCGGGAGATTATGGCTACACCTTC.

The chain recombines TRBV28 with TRBJ2-2, with TRBD1 matching 11 bases. CDR3 length: 16 residues. With 6 bases clipped from V and 5 bases from J, the junction kept 8 bases outside the gene matches. Germline-derived CDR1 and CDR2 are MDHEN and SYDVKM. In DNA, the CDR3 is TGTGCCAGCAGACACACCGGGACAGGGGGAACCGGGGAGCTGTTTTTT. Protein: CASRHTGTGGTGELFF. Looking up the rest from reference TRBV28 and TRBJ2-2 gives the full variable domain: DVKVTQSSRYLVKRTGEKVFLECVQDMDHENMFWYRQDPGLGLRLIYFSYDVKMKEKGDIPEGYSVSREKKERFSLILESASTNQTSMYLCASRHTGTGGTGELFFGEGSRLTVL.

The V gene is TRBV5-4, the J gene TRBJ2-2, with a possible D match to TRBD2 (5 bases). The V gene's germline CDR1 is SGHNT and CDR2 YYREEE (reference sequence). The V and J ends lost 0 bases and 4 bases respectively, with 13 bases between them. The CDR3 contains 16 residues. CDR3 DNA sequence: TGTGCCAGCAGCTTGGACGCTAGGAGGAGCACCGGGGAGCTGTTTTTT. Translation: CASSLDARRSTGELFF.

There are a few counts of this clone. The CDR3 DNA sequence: TGTGCCATCAGCTCAGGGCGTGCGATGAACACTGAAGCTTTCTTT. Its translation: CAISSGRAMNTEAFF. The V gene is TRBV10-3, the J gene TRBJ1-1; tentative D call: TRBD1 (5 bases). The V gene's germline CDR1 is ENHRY and CDR2 SYGVKD. V was pared by 6 bases and J by 0 bases, with 14 bases between. The CDR3 is 15 residues long.

The chain has TRBV27 and TRBJ2-7, with TRBD2 matching over 11 bases. The CDR3 length is 14 residues. Unmatched junction bases numbered 3, after V lost 8 bases and J lost 0 bases. The germline V gene has CDR1 MNHEY and CDR2 SMNVEV (reference sequence). The CDR3 loop is CASAGLADSYEQYF. Written as DNA, the CDR3 is TGTGCCAGCGCGGGACTAGCGGACTCCTACGAGCAGTACTTC.

The rearrangement links TRBV5-1 to TRBJ2-1, with no clear D. Germline loops: CDR1 SGHRS, CDR2 YFSETQ. The CDR3 has 15 residues. Trimming shortened V by 3 bases and J by 2 bases, and 12 bases separated the two germline ends. CDR3 region: CASSSSRPPYNEQFF. CDR3 bases: TGCGCCAGCAGCTCAAGCAGACCCCCCTACAATGAGCAGTTCTTC.

The rearrangement uses TRBV7-8 and TRBJ1-5; TRBD1 might be the D (6 bases). In germline, CDR1 is SGHVS, CDR2 FQNEAQ. This CDR3 is built from 18 residues. Trimming stripped 5 bases from V and 0 bases from J, with 20 bases between. CDR3 nucleotide sequence: TGTGCCAGCAGCCAGCCGGGGGCCATGTTCCTTAGCAATCAGCCCCAGCATTTT. It is translated as CASSQPGAMFLSNQPQHF.

The chain links TRBV5-4 to TRBJ2-7, with 10 bases identical to TRBD2. V was pared by 3 bases and J by 5 bases, with 5 bases of the junction left unmatched. Germline V gene sequence: CDR1 SGHNT, CDR2 YYREEE (reference sequence). The CDR3 runs 14 residues. The CDR3 here is CASSSKAGGDEQYF. CDR3 DNA sequence: TGTGCCAGCAGCTCGAAAGCGGGAGGGGACGAGCAGTACTTC.

This rearrangement joins TRBV11-3 to TRBJ2-3; 7 nucleotides agree with TRBD2. Germline assignment: CDR1 SGHNT and CDR2 YENEEA. The CDR3 has 15 amino acids. Germline trimming cut 0 bases from V and 2 bases from J; bases unmatched to any gene: 2. In DNA form, the CDR3 reads TGTGCCAGCAGCTTAGAGCGGGGGTTCACAGATACGCAGTATTTT. Translating gives CASSLERGFTDTQYF.

This chain joins TRBV11-1 and TRBJ1-1; D is undetermined. CDR1 is SGHAT and CDR2 is FQDESV in the germline V gene (reference sequence). This CDR3 has 16 residues. Trimming removed 0 bases at V and 6 bases at J, with 17 bases between. As DNA, the CDR3 is TGTGCCAGCAGCTTAGCCGGTAGGAAGGGTAACCCTGAAGCTTTCTTT. Its protein product is CASSLAGRKGNPEAFF.

This clone was observed a single time. This chain uses TRBV19 with TRBJ1-1, with D maybe TRBD1 (5 bases). CDR1 LNHDA and CDR2 SQIVND come from the germline V gene (reference sequence). The CDR3 consists of 16 residues. The germline V and J ends were trimmed by 7 bases and 3 bases, with 21 bases remaining between them. The CDR3, as DNA: TGTGCCAGTAATGTAGGGGCACCACCCTCGGACACTGAAGCTTTCTTT. This gives the protein CASNVGAPPSDTEAFF.

The chain carries TRBV10-2 and TRBJ1-2; D remains ambiguous. CDR3 length: 12 residues. The V gene's germline CDR1 is WSHSY and CDR2 SAAADI. The ends were cut back, 3 bases at V and 4 bases at J, with 6 bases in the middle. The CDR3 is CASSDSIYGYTF. CDR3 DNA sequence: TGCGCCAGCAGTGACTCGATCTATGGCTACACCTTC.

The rearrangement joins TRBV5-6 to TRBJ2-7; D is possibly TRBD1 or TRBD2 (5 bases each). This CDR3 is built from 14 residues. The germline gives CDR1 SGHDT, CDR2 YYEEEE. V lost 0 bases to trimming and J lost 1 base, with 8 bases between them. CDR3 nucleotide sequence: TGTGCCAGCAGCTTGGTCGGGGCTTCCTACGAGCAGTACTTC. Translated, it gives CASSLVGASYEQYF.

This clone was detected once. The V gene is TRBV19, the J gene TRBJ2-7, with 10 bases fitting TRBD1. The CDR3 has 15 residues. Unmatched junction bases numbered 5, after V lost 4 bases and J lost 2 bases. The V gene's germline CDR1 is LNHDA and CDR2 SQIVND (reference sequence). The CDR3 loop is CASSTPGTGAYEQYF. In DNA, the CDR3 is TGTGCCAGTAGTACCCCCGGGACAGGGGCCTACGAGCAGTACTTC.

The chain carries TRBV18 and TRBJ1-1; no definite D call. Germline CDR1 reads KGHSH; CDR2 reads LQKENI. V was cut by 4 bases and J by 3 bases, with 9 bases left in between. The CDR3 runs 13 residues. The CDR3 nucleotides are TGTGCCAGCTCACGGGGAGAGGACACTGAAGCTTTCTTT. Protein product: CASSRGEDTEAFF.

The CDR3 sequence is CASSLSGESYEQYF. CDR3 DNA: TGTGCCAGCAGTCTCTCGGGGGAGTCCTACGAGCAGTACTTC. The genes are TRBV28 and TRBJ2-7, with D perhaps TRBD2 (6 bases). The CDR3 has 14 residues. Trimming removed 5 bases at V and 1 base at J, with 12 bases between. Germline CDR1 reads MDHEN; CDR2 reads SYDVKM.

The V call is TRBV7-9, the J call TRBJ2-7; 10 bases are a match to TRBD1. CDR1 and CDR2 from the germline V gene are SEHNR and FQNEAQ (reference sequence). The CDR3 is 14 amino acids. V shed 4 bases, J shed 5 bases, and the junction held 5 bases outside the gene matches. CDR3 sequence reads: CASSSDRGDHEQYF. CDR3 coding DNA: TGTGCCAGCAGCTCGGACAGGGGGGACCACGAGCAGTACTTC.

The chain employs TRBV9 and TRBJ2-1, with 11 positions matching TRBD2. This CDR3 region has 17 residues. CDR1 and CDR2 (germline): SGDLS, YYNGEE. The ends lost 2 bases at V and 4 bases at J; junction bases unmatched: 8. This CDR3 reads CASSVDSGRAGYNEQFF. The CDR3 nucleotides read TGTGCCAGCAGCGTGGATAGCGGGAGGGCGGGGTACAATGAGCAGTTCTTC.